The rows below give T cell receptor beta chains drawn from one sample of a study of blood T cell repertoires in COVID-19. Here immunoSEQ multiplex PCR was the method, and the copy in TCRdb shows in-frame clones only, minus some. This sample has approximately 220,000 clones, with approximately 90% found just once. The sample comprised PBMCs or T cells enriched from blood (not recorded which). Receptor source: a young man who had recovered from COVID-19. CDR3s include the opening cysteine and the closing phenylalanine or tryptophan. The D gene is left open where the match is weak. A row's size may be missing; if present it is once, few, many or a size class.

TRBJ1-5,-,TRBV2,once,CASSKTVLSNQPQHF,TGTGCCAGCAGTAAGACAGTTCTCAGCAATCAGCCCCAGCATTTT
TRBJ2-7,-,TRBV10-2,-,CASSERGYEQYF,TGCGCCAGCAGTGAAAGGGGCTACGAGCAGTACTTC
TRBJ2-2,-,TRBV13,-,CASSATGTSTGELFF,TGTGCCAGCAGCGCAACCGGGACTTCCACCGGGGAGCTGTTTTTT
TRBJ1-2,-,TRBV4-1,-,CASSQTGANYGYTF,TGCGCCAGCAGCCAAACGGGTGCTAACTATGGCTACACCTTC
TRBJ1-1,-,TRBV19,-,CASRGDFLNTEAFF,TGTGCCAGTAGAGGGGACTTCCTGAACACTGAAGCTTTCTTT
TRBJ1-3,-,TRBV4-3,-,CASSQDSLGGSSGNTIYF,TGCGCCAGCAGCCAAGATTCGTTGGGGGGGTCCTCTGGAAACACCATATATTTT
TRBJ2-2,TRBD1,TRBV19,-,CASSIDPDRENTGELFF,TGTGCCAGTAGTATAGATCCGGACAGGGAGAACACCGGGGAGCTGTTTTTT
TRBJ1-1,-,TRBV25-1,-,CASRETGSNTEAFF,TGTGCCAGCAGGGAAACAGGGTCGAACACTGAAGCTTTCTTT
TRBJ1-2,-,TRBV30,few,CASDGDNYGYTF,TGTGCCTCGGACGGGGATAACTATGGCTACACCTTC
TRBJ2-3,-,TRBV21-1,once,CASSPQIRLLAGATDTQYF,TGTGCCAGCAGCCCCCAAATTAGGCTCCTAGCGGGGGCCACAGATACGCAGTATTTT
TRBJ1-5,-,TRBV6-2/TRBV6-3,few,CASSFFAGISNQPQHF,TGTGCCAGCAGTTTTTTTGCAGGGATTAGCAATCAGCCCCAGCATTTT
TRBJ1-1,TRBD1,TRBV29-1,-,CSVADRGETEAFF,TGCAGCGTGGCGGACAGGGGTGAAACTGAAGCTTTCTTT
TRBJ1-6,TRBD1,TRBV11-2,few,CASRPGTGQTGYRSPLHF,TGTGCCAGCAGACCGGGGACAGGACAGACGGGCTATCGCTCACCCCTCCACTTT
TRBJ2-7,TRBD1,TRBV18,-,CASSRGVKQGYEQYF,TGTGCCAGCTCACGGGGAGTCAAACAGGGGTACGAGCAGTACTTC
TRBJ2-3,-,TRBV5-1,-,CASRSQSTDTQYF,TGCGCCAGCAGATCACAGAGCACAGATACGCAGTATTTT
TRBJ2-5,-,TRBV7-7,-,CASSLQGPLGETQYF,TGTGCCAGCAGCTTACAGGGGCCTTTAGGCGAGACCCAGTACTTC
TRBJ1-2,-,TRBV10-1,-,CADFGRGYGYTF,TGCGCCGACTTTGGCAGGGGCTATGGCTACACCTTC
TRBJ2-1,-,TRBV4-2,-,CASSHVSLGQGGEQFF,TGTGCCAGCAGCCACGTCTCTTTGGGGCAGGGCGGTGAGCAGTTCTTC
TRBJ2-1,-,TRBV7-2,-,CASTKWGDSQINEQFF,TGTGCCAGCACCAAATGGGGCGACAGTCAGATAAATGAGCAGTTCTTC
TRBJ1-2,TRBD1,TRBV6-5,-,CASSYGGTGFYGYTF,TGTGCCAGCAGTTACGGAGGGACAGGTTTCTATGGCTACACCTTC
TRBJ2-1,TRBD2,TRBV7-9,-,CASSPRLAGGLYNEQFF,TGTGCCAGCAGCCCCCGGCTAGCGGGGGGCCTCTACAATGAGCAGTTCTTC
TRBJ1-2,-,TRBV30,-,CAWSVRGDGYTF,TGTGCCTGGAGTGTACGAGGAGACGGCTACACCTTC
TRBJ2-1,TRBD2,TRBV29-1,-,CSAAGVSYNEQFF,TGCAGTGCAGCGGGAGTTTCCTACAATGAGCAGTTCTTC
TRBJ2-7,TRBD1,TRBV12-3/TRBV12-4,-,CASGGTGTYEQYF,TGTGCCAGCGGTGGGACAGGGACCTACGAGCAGTACTTC
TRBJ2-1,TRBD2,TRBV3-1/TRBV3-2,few,CASSSGGEGQFF,TGTGCCAGCAGCTCCGGGGGGGAGGGGCAGTTCTTC
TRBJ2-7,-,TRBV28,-,CASSPGHSVDEQYF,TGTGCCAGCAGTCCGGGACATTCAGTCGACGAGCAGTACTTC
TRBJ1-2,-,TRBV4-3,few,CASSQEGTWVTGGYTF,TGCGCCAGCAGCCAAGAGGGAACTTGGGTTACAGGGGGCTACACCTTC
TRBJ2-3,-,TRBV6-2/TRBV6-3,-,CASSLADTQYF,TGTGCCAGCAGTCTAGCGGATACGCAGTATTTT
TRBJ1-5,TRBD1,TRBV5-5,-,CASSFGTGQNQPQHF,TGTGCCAGCAGCTTCGGGACAGGGCAAAATCAGCCCCAGCATTTT
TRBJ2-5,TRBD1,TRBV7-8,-,CASSLVLFGDRVQETQYF,TGTGCCAGCAGCTTAGTGCTTTTTGGCGACAGGGTCCAAGAGACCCAGTACTTC
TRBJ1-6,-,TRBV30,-,CAWTLGGRSSYNSPLHF,TGTGCCTGGACATTGGGGGGACGGAGCTCCTATAATTCACCCCTCCACTTT
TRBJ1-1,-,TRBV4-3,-,CASSPRREGTEAFF,TGCGCCAGCAGCCCCCGCAGGGAGGGCACTGAAGCTTTCTTT
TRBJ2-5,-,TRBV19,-,CASSPTGTMYQETQYF,TGTGCCAGTAGTCCGACAGGTACGATGTACCAAGAGACCCAGTACTTC
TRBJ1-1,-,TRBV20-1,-,CSARYGTEAFF,TGCAGTGCTAGATACGGGACAGAAGCTTTCTTT
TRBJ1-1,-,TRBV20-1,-,CSARDEGEAFF,TGCAGTGCTAGGGATGAGGGTGAAGCTTTCTTT
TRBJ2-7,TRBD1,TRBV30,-,CAWSNRGIEQYF,TGTGCCTGGAGTAACAGGGGGATCGAGCAGTACTTC
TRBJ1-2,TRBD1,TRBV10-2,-,CASSFGQGYDYTF,TGCGCCAGCAGTTTTGGACAGGGGTATGACTACACCTTC
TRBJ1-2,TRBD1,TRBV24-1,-,CATSDPGTANYGYTF,TGTGCCACCAGTGACCCTGGGACAGCTAACTATGGCTACACCTTC
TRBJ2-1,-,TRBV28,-,CASRDYYNEQFF,TGTGCCTCGCGGGATTACTACAATGAGCAGTTCTTC
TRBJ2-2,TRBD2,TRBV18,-,CASSPRAGGQRDTGELFF,TGTGCCAGCTCACCCCGAGCGGGAGGGCAGCGAGACACCGGGGAGCTGTTTTTT
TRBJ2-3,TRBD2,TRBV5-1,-,CASSQGTSGSTDTQYF,TGCGCCAGCAGCCAGGGGACTAGCGGGAGTACAGATACGCAGTATTTT
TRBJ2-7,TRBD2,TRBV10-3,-,CAISEFIGGGPWEQYF,TGTGCCATCAGTGAGTTTATTGGCGGGGGGCCCTGGGAGCAGTACTTC
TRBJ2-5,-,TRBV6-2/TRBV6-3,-,CASSYPTIEETQYF,TGTGCCAGCAGTTACCCCACGATAGAAGAGACCCAGTACTTC
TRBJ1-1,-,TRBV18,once,CASSPGLKGTEAFF,TGTGCCAGCTCACCAGGGTTGAAGGGGACTGAAGCTTTCTTT
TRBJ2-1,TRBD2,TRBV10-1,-,CASTATSGEQFF,TGCGCCAGCACCGCGACTAGCGGCGAGCAGTTCTTC
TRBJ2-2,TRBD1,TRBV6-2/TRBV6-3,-,CASSRQGNTGELFF,TGTGCCAGCAGTCGACAGGGTAACACCGGGGAGCTGTTTTTT
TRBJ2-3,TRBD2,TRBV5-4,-,CASSPTSGEDTQYF,TGTGCCAGCAGCCCGACTAGCGGGGAAGATACGCAGTATTTT
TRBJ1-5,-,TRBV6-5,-,CASSSAASNQPQHF,TGTGCCAGCAGTTCCGCGGCAAGCAATCAGCCCCAGCATTTT
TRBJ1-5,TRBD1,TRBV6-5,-,CASRTTGDSNQPQHF,TGTGCCAGCAGGACTACAGGGGATAGCAATCAGCCCCAGCATTTT
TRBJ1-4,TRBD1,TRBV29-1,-,CSDPGQINEKLFF,TGCAGCGACCCGGGACAGATAAATGAAAAACTGTTTTTT
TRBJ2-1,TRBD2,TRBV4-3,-,CASSQGPGGVGDEQFF,TGCGCCAGCAGCCAAGGCCCGGGGGGAGTTGGGGATGAGCAGTTCTTC
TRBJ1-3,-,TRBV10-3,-,CAVLRVGGNTIYF,TGTGCCGTCCTCAGGGTCGGTGGAAACACCATATATTTT
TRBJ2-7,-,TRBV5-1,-,CASSLESSASYEQYF,TGCGCCAGCAGCTTGGAGAGTAGCGCGTCCTACGAGCAGTACTTC
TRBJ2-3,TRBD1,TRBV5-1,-,CASSLEQGSIDTQYF,TGCGCCAGCAGCTTGGAACAGGGGAGTATAGATACGCAGTATTTT
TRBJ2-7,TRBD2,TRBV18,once,CASSPWDSAGEQYF,TGTGCCAGCTCACCATGGGACTCAGCGGGGGAGCAGTACTTC